A single T cell receptor (beta chain) is shown here with its context. Antigen specificity is unknown. The source of the sample is a study of T cell responses to AZD1222 COVID-19 vaccine. Data came from immunoSEQ multiplex PCR; TCRdb stores just in-frame clones and leaves some out. Of 95,000 to 150,000 clones listed, approximately 90% were seen once; the top ten hold about 1.5%. The CDR3 totals 16 residues. The germline CDR1 and CDR2 sequences are SGHAT and FQNNGV. V was pared by 3 bases and J by 1 base, with 6 bases of the junction left unmatched. Findings and limits, study-wide: It was only a handful of AZD1222 recipients who were seropositive at baseline.

The sample in question was peripheral blood, obtained on day 0 of AZD1222 vaccination. V usage is TRBV11-2 and J usage is TRBJ1-1; 9 bases fit TRBD1. The receptor was derived from an adult in good health. The CDR3 is CASSLTGGLPNTEAFF. CDR3 DNA: TGTGCCAGCAGCTTGACAGGGGGTTTGCCGAACACTGAAGCTTTCTTT.